This T cell receptor beta chain derives from a study of ipilimumab plus nivolumab after autologous stem cell transplantation. In the study overall: A median of roughly 8 nivolumab and a few ipilimumab doses were given. DLBCL patients had primary refractory or relapsed disease. Study conclusions and caveats: TCR repertoire, Treg phenotype and gut microbiota reportedly support more study of this approach.

Here immunoSEQ multiplex PCR was the method, and the copy in TCRdb shows in-frame clones only, minus some. The sample consists of around 21,000 clones, roughly four fifths of them appearing once. Germline assignment: CDR1 MNHNY and CDR2 SVGAGI (reference sequence). The CDR3 is made up of 16 amino acids. After removal of 6 bases from V and 6 bases from J, the junction contained 8 bases not matched to a gene. Checkpoint therapy with ipilimumab 1 mg/kg began 14 to 28 days after transplant. Worth noting for this clone: Its matching antigen is unknown.

Specimen: PBMCs, collected in a trial of ipilimumab plus nivolumab as post-transplant consolidation. The chain uses TRBV6-6 and TRBJ2-1, with TRBD2 matching over 13 bases. This sequence originates from a male donor with diffuse large B-cell lymphoma. The CDR3 DNA reads TGTGCCAGCAGAAAACTAGCGGGGGGGCCGGGCAATGAGCAGTTCTTC. Amino acid sequence: CASRKLAGGPGNEQFF.